The 13 T cell receptor beta chains in this list originate from one sample, sequenced in a study of blood T cell repertoires in COVID-19. Profiled with immunoSEQ multiplex PCR; TCRdb holds only in-frame clones, not every one. The table shows 120,000 to 150,000 clones, with 65% to 85% occurring only once. The sample taken for sequencing was peripheral blood. These receptors were taken from a human donor in a cohort sampled during active COVID-19.

This chain connects TRBV19 to TRBJ1-1; D call uncertain. The length of the CDR3 is 15 residues. V was pared by 3 bases and J by 0 bases, with 11 bases between. Germline CDR1 LNHDA, CDR2 SQIVND (reference sequence). CDR3 sequence: CASSIRAGMNTEAFF. Here the CDR3 DNA reads TGTGCCAGTAGTATTCGTGCGGGAATGAACACTGAAGCTTTCTTT.

This chain joins TRBV11-2 and TRBJ2-1, with 10 positions matching TRBD1. The CDR3 loop spans 14 amino acids. The germline V gene encodes CDR1 SGHAT and CDR2 FQNNGV. V lost 7 bases and J lost 8; bases outside the gene matches: 8. The CDR3 DNA reads TGTGCCAGCACCAGGACAGGGGGTACGGATGAGCAGTTCTTC. Amino acids: CASTRTGGTDEQFF.

The chain recombines TRBV28 with TRBJ2-7, with 12 bases identical to TRBD1. Germline V CDR1 and CDR2: MDHEN, SYDVKM. This CDR3 is 16 amino acids long. Trimming at V came to 7 bases and at J to 5 bases, leaving 12 bases not matched to a gene. The CDR3 coding sequence is TGTGCCAGCACTTCACTGGGGGACAGGGGGCAACACGAGCAGTACTTC. Its translation: CASTSLGDRGQHEQYF.

The chain joins TRBV19 to TRBJ2-5; 12 bases map to TRBD2. Germline CDR1 is LNHDA and CDR2 is SQIVND (reference sequence). J lost 5 bases, V lost 6 bases, and 7 bases had no gene match. This CDR3 contains 15 residues. In nucleotides, the CDR3 is TGTGCCAGTAGCCTTAGGACTAGCGGGGTGGAGACCCAGTACTTC. Encoded protein: CASSLRTSGVETQYF.

The rearrangement uses TRBV28 and TRBJ1-6, with a weak D call TRBD1 (6 bases). Trimming removed 6 bases from V and 12 bases from J, with 21 bases in between. Germline V gene sequence: CDR1 MDHEN, CDR2 SYDVKM. This CDR3 is built from 15 residues. CDR3 protein: CASSPPAGAPLPLHF. DNA for the CDR3: TGTGCCAGCAGCCCCCCGGCAGGGGCCCCTTTACCCCTCCACTTT.

A few counts support this clone. V and J are TRBV5-4 and TRBJ1-4; perhaps TRBD1 as D (6 bases). V lost 3 bases, J lost 7 bases, and 16 bases lay in between. Germline V gene data show CDR1 as SGHNT and CDR2 as YYREEE (reference sequence). There are 15 residues in the CDR3. The CDR3 sequence is CASSYFPPGAEKLFF. Written as DNA, the CDR3 is TGTGCCAGCAGCTACTTCCCTCCAGGGGCTGAAAAACTGTTTTTT. The full variable domain, with the rest looked up from reference TRBV5-4 and TRBJ1-4, is ETGVTQSPTHLIKTRGQQVTLRCSSQSGHNTVSWYQQALGQGPQFIFQYYREEENGRGNFPPRFSGLQFPNYSSELNVNALELDDSALYLCASSYFPPGAEKLFFGSGTQLSVL.

This chain joins TRBV5-1 and TRBJ2-7; no reliable D call. The V end lost 0 bases, the J end lost 5 bases, and 9 bases lay between the germline ends. Looked up from germline, CDR1 is SGHRS and CDR2 is YFSETQ. The CDR3 consists of 13 residues. The CDR3 spells CASSLAGYNEQYF. The DNA for the CDR3 is TGCGCCAGCAGCTTGGCGGGTTACAACGAGCAGTACTTC.

CDR3 residues: CASSLELVFDTQYF. CDR3 coding DNA: TGTGCCAGCAGCTTAGAACTTGTATTTGATACGCAGTATTTT. The chain has TRBV7-2 and TRBJ2-3; D not resolved. The germline V gene has CDR1 SGHTA and CDR2 FQGNSA. The CDR3 is made up of 14 amino acids. V gave up 1 base and J gave up 6 bases, with 11 bases separating them.

This clone appeared a few times. The sample contains more than one DNA sequence encoding this CDR3. The rearrangement links TRBV27 to TRBJ2-7; D is perhaps TRBD2 (6 bases). This CDR3 has 15 amino acids. Germline CDR1 is MNHEY and CDR2 is SMNVEV (reference sequence). Trimming removed 2 bases from V and 0 bases from J, with 11 bases in between. The CDR3 sequence: CASSLAGRISYEQYF. CDR3 nucleotide sequence: TGTGCCAGCAGTTTAGCGGGACGCATCTCCTACGAGCAGTACTTC.

This chain links TRBV7-2 with TRBJ1-2, with 7 bases identical to TRBD1. V lost 5 bases to trimming and J lost 5 bases; unmatched junction nucleotides: 8. The CDR3 runs 14 residues. The germline V gene has CDR1 SGHTA and CDR2 FQGNSA. As DNA, the CDR3 is TGTGCCAGCAGCGGGGGACAGTCTCCGTATGGCTACACCTTC. This translates into CASSGGQSPYGYTF.

The chain links TRBV7-9 to TRBJ1-2; D ambiguous. Germline CDR1 SEHNR, CDR2 FQNEAQ (reference sequence). The CDR3 has 13 amino acids. Trimming took 5 bases from V and 8 from J, leaving 15 bases between them. The DNA for the CDR3 is TGTGCCAGCAGCGATTATAGGGAGTCCGGCTACACCTTC. Translated, it gives CASSDYRESGYTF.

This chain links TRBV19 with TRBJ2-2; 8 bases are a match to TRBD1. Losses at the gene ends were 3 bases for V and 6 bases for J; bases not matched to a gene: 6. The CDR3 totals 15 residues. CDR1 LNHDA and CDR2 SQIVND come from the germline V gene (reference sequence). In DNA, the CDR3 is TGTGCCAGTAGTATGGGGGACAGGATCGCCGGGGAGCTGTTTTTT. This translates into CASSMGDRIAGELFF.

This clone was seen just once. The rearrangement joins TRBV6-5 to TRBJ1-2; 9 bases match TRBD1. Germline loops: CDR1 MNHEY, CDR2 SVGAGI. V lost 8 bases to trimming and J lost 5 bases; unmatched junction nucleotides: 12. The CDR3 is 15 residues long. The CDR3 DNA sequence: TGTGCCAGCTCCCGAGGGGGACAGGGAGGATATGGCTACACCTTC. Residues: CASSRGGQGGYGYTF.